This TCR beta chain was found in a study of PD-L1 blockade in urothelial cancer. Study summary: Patients, treated from about 2014 onward, received atezolizumab 1,200 mg intravenously every 3 weeks. Patients with male sex and bladder-origin urothelial cancer accounted for about 85% of the roughly 29 enrolled. Prior chemotherapy in patients spanned 0 to 3 regimens.

Added to each PCR by spiking were synthetic TCR analog templates. The table came from immunoSEQ multiplex PCR; TCRdb's copy has only in-frame clones and leaves some out. Of more than 85,000 clones listed, approximately 90% are singletons. Germline V gene sequence: CDR1 SGHRS, CDR2 YFSETQ. V was shortened by 4 bases and J by 0 bases, with 9 bases between the two germline ends. This CDR3 contains 14 residues. Specimen: PBMCs, collected around atezolizumab (anti-PD-L1) treatment. V is TRBV5-1 and J is TRBJ2-3, with TRBD2 as a possible D gene (5 bases). The sequence came from an elderly woman with urothelial cancer. The CDR3 loop is CASSGRLSTDTQYF. As DNA, the CDR3 is TGCGCCAGCAGCGGACGACTAAGCACAGATACGCAGTATTTT.